This TCR beta chain was recorded in a study of vaccination and CD4 T cells after COVID-19. J was trimmed by 1 base and V by 2 bases; bases with no gene match: 2. In germline, CDR1 is MNHEY, CDR2 SVGAGI. The CDR3 is made up of 15 amino acids. The Oncomine TCR Beta short-read assay was what sequenced the DNA obtained from cultured CD4+ T cells. MiXCR, run by TCRdb on the PCR reads, gives a single entry per CDR3 protein. The sample lists 15,000 to 17,000 distinct CDR3 sequences; about 42% were seen once. Treatment given: roughly ten-day PBMC culture with coronavirus spike peptide pools or control peptides (ViraFEST assay). A word on this clonotype: Its antigen is not known.

The sequence derives from a human donor with COVID-19. The rearrangement joins TRBV6-5 to TRBJ1-2; TRBD1 matches 9 bases. The sequenced sample was cultured CD4+ T cells from blood. The CDR3 DNA is TGTGCCAGCAGTTACCGGGGACAGGGTAACTATGGCTACACCTTC. Protein: CASSYRGQGNYGYTF.